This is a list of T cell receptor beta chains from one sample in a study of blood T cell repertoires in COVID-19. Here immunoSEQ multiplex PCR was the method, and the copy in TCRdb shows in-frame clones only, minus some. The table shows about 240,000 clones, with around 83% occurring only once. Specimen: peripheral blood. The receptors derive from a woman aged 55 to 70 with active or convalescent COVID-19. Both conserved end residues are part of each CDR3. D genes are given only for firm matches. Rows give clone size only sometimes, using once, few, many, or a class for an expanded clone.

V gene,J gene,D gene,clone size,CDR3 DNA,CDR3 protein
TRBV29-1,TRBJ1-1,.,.,TGCAGCGCCGTCTTTTTGAACACTGAAGCTTTCTTT,CSAVFLNTEAFF
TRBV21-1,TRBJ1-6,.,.,TGTGCCAGCAGCAAACGAAAGGCCCGTGGGGGGGGCCAAAATTCACCCCTCCACTTT,CASSKRKARGGGQNSPLHF
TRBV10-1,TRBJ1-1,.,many,TGCGCCAGCAGTGAGCAACCCAGGGGCACTGAAGCTTTCTTT,CASSEQPRGTEAFF
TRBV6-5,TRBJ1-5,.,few,TGTGCCAGCAGTTATCAGGGTGGGAATCAGCCCCAGCATTTT,CASSYQGGNQPQHF
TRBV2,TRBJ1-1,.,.,TGTGCCACCGGGGGGGGAACTGAAGCTTTCTTT,CATGGGTEAFF
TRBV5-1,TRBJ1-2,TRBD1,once,TGCGCCAGCAGCTTGTCCATCCGGGACAGCCCCTATGGCTACACCTTC,CASSLSIRDSPYGYTF
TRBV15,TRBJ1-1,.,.,TGTGCCACCAGCAGAGGAGGAAACACTGAAGCTTTCTTT,CATSRGGNTEAFF
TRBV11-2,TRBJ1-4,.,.,TGTGCCAGCAGCGCCCAGGCAAATGAAAAACTGTTTTTT,CASSAQANEKLFF
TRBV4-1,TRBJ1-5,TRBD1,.,TGCGCCAGCAGCCAAGGACAGGGGAGAAGCAATCAGCCCCAGCATTTT,CASSQGQGRSNQPQHF
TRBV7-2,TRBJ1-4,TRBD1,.,TGTGCCAGCAGCTTAGGTTGGGACAGACAAGTGTTTTTT,CASSLGWDRQVFF
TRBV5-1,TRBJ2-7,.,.,TGCGCCAGCAGCTTGGGTACTAGCCGGTCCTACGAGCAGTACTTC,CASSLGTSRSYEQYF
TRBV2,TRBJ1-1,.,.,TGTGCCACCCAGGGGTACACTGAAGCTTTCTTT,CATQGYTEAFF
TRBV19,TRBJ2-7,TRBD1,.,TGTGCCAGTAGTACGTTCGGACCGGGACAGGGTCTTTACGAGCAGTACTTC,CASSTFGPGQGLYEQYF
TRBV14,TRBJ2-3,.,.,TGTGCCAGCAGCCAAGCAGACACAGATACGCAGTATTTT,CASSQADTDTQYF
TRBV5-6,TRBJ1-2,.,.,TGTGCCAGCAGCCTCCTGTCAGGGGCCGATGGCTACACCTTC,CASSLLSGADGYTF
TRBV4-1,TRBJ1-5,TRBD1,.,TGCGCCAGCAGTGGGACAGGGGGAATACGATCGGATCAGCCCCAGCATTTT,CASSGTGGIRSDQPQHF
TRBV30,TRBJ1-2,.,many,TGTGCCGCCGGACAGAGATATGGCTACACCTTC,CAAGQRYGYTF
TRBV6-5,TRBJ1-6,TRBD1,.,TGTGCCAGCAGGGGGACAGGGTTTGGGGCCCTCCACTTT,CASRGTGFGALHF
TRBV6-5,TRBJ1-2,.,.,TGTGCCAGCAGTTACTCGATGGGGGGGGTAGGCGGCTACACCTTC,CASSYSMGGVGGYTF
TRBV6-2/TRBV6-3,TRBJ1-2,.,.,TGTGCCAGCAGTTACCCATTGACAGACTATGGCTACACCTTC,CASSYPLTDYGYTF
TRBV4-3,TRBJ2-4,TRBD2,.,TGCGCCAGCAGCCAAGATTTGACTAGCTCGGCCAAAAACATTCAGTACTTC,CASSQDLTSSAKNIQYF
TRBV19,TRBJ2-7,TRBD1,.,TGTGCCAGTAGGGGACAGGTCTACGAGCAGTACTTC,CASRGQVYEQYF
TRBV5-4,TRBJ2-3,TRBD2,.,TGTGCCAGCAGCCCTATGGGATGGGGGGGGGACACAGATACGCAGTATTTT,CASSPMGWGGDTDTQYF
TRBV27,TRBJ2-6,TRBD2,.,TGTGCCAGCAGTCCCCCCCTAGCGGGGTTCTCTGGGGCCAACGTCCTGACTTTC,CASSPPLAGFSGANVLTF
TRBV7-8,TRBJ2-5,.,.,TGTGCCAGCAGCGGCCGAAGAGCGCGATACCAAGAGACCCAGTACTTC,CASSGRRARYQETQYF
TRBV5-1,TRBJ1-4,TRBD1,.,TGCGCCAGCAGCCCTCGACTCAGGGGGCAAAATGAAAAACTGTTTTTT,CASSPRLRGQNEKLFF
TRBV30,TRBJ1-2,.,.,TGTGCCTGGAGTAAGGGGTCAGCCTATAACTATGGCTACACCTTC,CAWSKGSAYNYGYTF
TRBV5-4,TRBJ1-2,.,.,TGTGCCAGCAGCCAACGGGTAAACTATGGCTACACCTTC,CASSQRVNYGYTF
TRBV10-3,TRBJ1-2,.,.,TGTGCCATCAGCTACCCCCGGGACAACAACTATGGCTACACCTTC,CAISYPRDNNYGYTF
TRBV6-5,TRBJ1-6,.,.,TGTGCCAGCAGTTACTCGGGGCGGAATTCACCCCTCCACTTT,CASSYSGRNSPLHF
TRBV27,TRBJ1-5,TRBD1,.,TGTGCCAGCAGTTTAAACCCGGACAGGGCGGGGAATCAGCCCCAGCATTTT,CASSLNPDRAGNQPQHF
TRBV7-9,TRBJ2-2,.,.,TGTGCCAGCAGCACTAGAGGGACTACCGGGGAGCTGTTTTTT,CASSTRGTTGELFF
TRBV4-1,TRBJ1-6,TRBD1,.,TGCGCCAGCAGCCAATCGACAGGGACTTATTCACCCCTCCACTTT,CASSQSTGTYSPLHF
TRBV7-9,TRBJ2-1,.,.,TGTGCCAGCAGCCGGGGGGCTAACAATGAGCAGTTCTTC,CASSRGANNEQFF
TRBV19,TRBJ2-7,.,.,TGTGCCAGTAGGCGGGGCTTGAGCTCCTACGAGCAGTACTTC,CASRRGLSSYEQYF
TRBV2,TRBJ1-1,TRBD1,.,TGTGCCAGCACCGGACAGGGGGGGGCCAACACTGAAGCTTTCTTT,CASTGQGGANTEAFF
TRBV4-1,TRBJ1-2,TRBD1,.,TGCGCCAGCAGCCAAACCGGGACAGGGGGTGGGAACTATGGCTACACCTTC,CASSQTGTGGGNYGYTF
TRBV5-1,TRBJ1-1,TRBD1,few,TGCGCCAGCAGCTTGAGGTTCGCGGGACAGGGGTACGGTACTGAAGCTTTCTTT,CASSLRFAGQGYGTEAFF
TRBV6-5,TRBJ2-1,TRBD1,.,TGTGCCAGCAGGCCCGGACAGGGGAACTACAATGAGCAGTTCTTC,CASRPGQGNYNEQFF
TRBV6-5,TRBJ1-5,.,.,TGTGCCAGCAGCCCAATCCCAGGGAGCAATCAGCCCCAGCATTTT,CASSPIPGSNQPQHF
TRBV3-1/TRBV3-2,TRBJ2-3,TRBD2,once,TGTGCCAGCAGCCCCCTGAGCGGGGGGTGGAAAGATACGCAGTATTTT,CASSPLSGGWKDTQYF
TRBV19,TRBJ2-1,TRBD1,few,TGTGCCAGTAGTATGACAGGGGTCTCGAGCTCCTACAATGAGCAGTTCTTC,CASSMTGVSSSYNEQFF
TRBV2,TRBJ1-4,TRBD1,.,TGTGCCAGCAGCGGACAGGGAGGGATTAATGAAAAACTGTTTTTT,CASSGQGGINEKLFF
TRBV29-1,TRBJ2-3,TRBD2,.,TGCAGCGCCGTACTAGCGGGGGGCCCTGGTAGTACGCAGTATTTT,CSAVLAGGPGSTQYF
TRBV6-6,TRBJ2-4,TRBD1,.,TGTGCCAGCAGGCCCCGGGACAGGGTTGCGGACATTCAGTACTTC,CASRPRDRVADIQYF
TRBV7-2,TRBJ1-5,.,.,TGTGCCAGCAGCTTAGGTACAGGGACCAATCAGCCCCAGCATTTT,CASSLGTGTNQPQHF
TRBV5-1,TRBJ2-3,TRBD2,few,TGCGCCAGCAGCTTGGGGACTAGCGGGGCGGGCACAGATACGCAGTATTTT,CASSLGTSGAGTDTQYF
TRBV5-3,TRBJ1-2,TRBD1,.,TGTGCCAGAAGCTTGTCCTCGGACAGGGAAGATGGCTACACCTTC,CARSLSSDREDGYTF